A selection of T cell receptor beta chains follows, all from one sample in a study of blood T cell repertoires in COVID-19. Generated by immunoSEQ multiplex PCR, the TCRdb table keeps only in-frame clones and is missing some. The repertoire has approximately 170,000 clones, roughly 80% of them found once; the top ten carry around 3.5%. Sequenced input: PBMCs or T cells enriched from blood (not recorded which). The receptors shown here come from a woman younger than 45 who had recovered from COVID-19. Both conserved end residues are part of each CDR3. A D gene is named only where the DNA matches it firmly. Clone size is shown for a subset of rows, as once, few, many or a class of expanded clone.

cdr3_aa: CAIRTGGSDTQYF
cdr3_nt: TGTGCCATCAGGACAGGGGGCTCAGATACGCAGTATTTT
clone_size: -
d_call: TRBD1
v_call: TRBV10-3
j_call: TRBJ2-3

cdr3_aa: CASSSWGRNTGELFF
cdr3_nt: TGTGCCAGCAGTTCCTGGGGCCGGAACACCGGGGAGCTGTTTTTT
clone_size: few
d_call: -
v_call: TRBV27
j_call: TRBJ2-2

cdr3_aa: CASSTGQVINTEAFF
cdr3_nt: TGTGCCAGTAGTACCGGACAGGTCATCAACACTGAAGCTTTCTTT
clone_size: -
d_call: TRBD1
v_call: TRBV19
j_call: TRBJ1-1

cdr3_aa: CASSLLGGRAGGELFF
cdr3_nt: TGTGCCAGCAGTTTATTAGGCGGGAGGGCTGGCGGGGAGCTGTTTTTT
clone_size: -
d_call: TRBD2
v_call: TRBV27
j_call: TRBJ2-2

cdr3_aa: CASSYPLIGGNYGYTF
cdr3_nt: TGTGCCAGCAGTTACCCCCTAATAGGAGGTAACTATGGCTACACCTTC
clone_size: -
d_call: -
v_call: TRBV6-5
j_call: TRBJ1-2

cdr3_aa: CASSDPGYGTDTQYF
cdr3_nt: TGTGCCAGCAGCGACCCAGGGTACGGCACAGATACGCAGTATTTT
clone_size: -
d_call: -
v_call: TRBV5-4
j_call: TRBJ2-3

cdr3_aa: CASSPLGGRPYEQYF
cdr3_nt: TGTGCCAGCAGTCCCCTGGGGGGACGTCCCTACGAGCAGTACTTC
clone_size: -
d_call: -
v_call: TRBV28
j_call: TRBJ2-7

cdr3_aa: CASSATGLAANEQFF
cdr3_nt: TGTGCCAGCAGTGCAACGGGACTAGCGGCCAATGAGCAGTTCTTC
clone_size: -
d_call: TRBD2
v_call: TRBV2
j_call: TRBJ2-1

cdr3_aa: CASSTGTRALGEQFF
cdr3_nt: TGCGCCAGCAGTACCGGGACTAGGGCTTTAGGTGAGCAGTTCTTC
clone_size: -
d_call: TRBD2
v_call: TRBV5-1
j_call: TRBJ2-1

cdr3_aa: CASRQRGPNTGELFF
cdr3_nt: TGTGCCAGCAGGCAGCGGGGGCCTAACACCGGGGAGCTGTTTTTT
clone_size: -
d_call: TRBD2
v_call: TRBV7-9
j_call: TRBJ2-2

cdr3_aa: CASSQDRGTYGYTF
cdr3_nt: TGCGCCAGCAGCCAAGATAGGGGCACCTATGGCTACACCTTC
clone_size: -
d_call: -
v_call: TRBV4-1
j_call: TRBJ1-2

cdr3_aa: CASSLDLGGYGYTF
cdr3_nt: TGTGCCAGCAGCTTAGATTTGGGGGGCTATGGCTACACCTTC
clone_size: -
d_call: -
v_call: TRBV11-2
j_call: TRBJ1-2

cdr3_aa: CASSYGPRGKNEKLFF
cdr3_nt: TGTGCCAGCAGCTATGGCCCCCGGGGGAAGAATGAAAAACTGTTTTTT
clone_size: -
d_call: -
v_call: TRBV7-9
j_call: TRBJ1-4

cdr3_aa: CATRAGSYSGNTIYF
cdr3_nt: TGTGCCACCAGGGCCGGGAGTTACTCTGGAAACACCATATATTTT
clone_size: -
d_call: -
v_call: TRBV15
j_call: TRBJ1-3

cdr3_aa: CASSGISGTSGSYQETQYF
cdr3_nt: TGCGCCAGCAGCGGAATAAGTGGGACTAGCGGGAGTTACCAAGAGACCCAGTACTTC
clone_size: -
d_call: TRBD2
v_call: TRBV5-1
j_call: TRBJ2-5

cdr3_aa: CARSLDGLAVYEQYF
cdr3_nt: TGTGCCAGAAGCTTGGATGGACTAGCGGTTTACGAGCAGTACTTC
clone_size: -
d_call: TRBD2
v_call: TRBV5-3
j_call: TRBJ2-7

cdr3_aa: CASSLRAGGIRETQYF
cdr3_nt: TGTGCCAGCAGCTTAAGGGCGGGGGGGATCCGAGAGACCCAGTACTTC
clone_size: -
d_call: TRBD2
v_call: TRBV7-2
j_call: TRBJ2-5

cdr3_aa: CASSGTATNYGYTF
cdr3_nt: TGTGCCAGCAGTGGGACAGCCACTAACTATGGCTACACCTTC
clone_size: -
d_call: TRBD1
v_call: TRBV28
j_call: TRBJ1-2

cdr3_aa: CASSLAGASNQPQHF
cdr3_nt: TGCGCCAGCAGCTTGGCTGGGGCTAGCAATCAGCCCCAGCATTTT
clone_size: -
d_call: -
v_call: TRBV5-1
j_call: TRBJ1-5

cdr3_aa: CASSLPGSYNEQFF
cdr3_nt: TGTGCCAGCAGCTTACCCGGCTCCTACAATGAGCAGTTCTTC
clone_size: -
d_call: -
v_call: TRBV5-6
j_call: TRBJ2-1

cdr3_aa: CASSPGRPYEQYF
cdr3_nt: TGTGCCAGCAGTCCCGGGAGGCCCTACGAGCAGTACTTC
clone_size: -
d_call: TRBD2
v_call: TRBV27
j_call: TRBJ2-7

cdr3_aa: CASSLEGAGQETQYF
cdr3_nt: TGTGCCAGCAGTTTAGAGGGAGCCGGACAAGAGACCCAGTACTTC
clone_size: -
d_call: -
v_call: TRBV28
j_call: TRBJ2-5

cdr3_aa: CASGGGRSGNTIYF
cdr3_nt: TGTGCCAGCGGCGGGGGGAGATCTGGAAACACCATATATTTT
clone_size: -
d_call: -
v_call: TRBV6-5
j_call: TRBJ1-3

cdr3_aa: CASGNEGQVNYGYTF
cdr3_nt: TGTGCTAGTGGTAACGAGGGACAGGTGAACTATGGCTACACCTTC
clone_size: -
d_call: TRBD1
v_call: TRBV12-5
j_call: TRBJ1-2

cdr3_aa: CASSLSISGGKEKLFF
cdr3_nt: TGTGCCAGCAGCTTATCTATAAGCGGGGGAAAGGAAAAACTGTTTTTT
clone_size: -
d_call: -
v_call: TRBV7-9
j_call: TRBJ1-4

cdr3_aa: CASSYGQGNLDEQYF
cdr3_nt: TGTGCCAGCAGTTACGGACAGGGGAACCTCGACGAGCAGTACTTC
clone_size: -
d_call: TRBD1
v_call: TRBV27
j_call: TRBJ2-7

cdr3_aa: CASSPPRTSGGATDTQYF
cdr3_nt: TGTGCCAGCAGCCCGCCGAGGACTAGCGGGGGGGCCACAGATACGCAGTATTTT
clone_size: -
d_call: TRBD2
v_call: TRBV9
j_call: TRBJ2-3

cdr3_aa: CASYRQGSMNTEAFF
cdr3_nt: TGTGCCAGTTACAGACAGGGGAGCATGAACACTGAAGCTTTCTTT
clone_size: -
d_call: TRBD1
v_call: TRBV19
j_call: TRBJ1-1

cdr3_aa: CASRISGGSYEQYF
cdr3_nt: TGTGCCAGCAGAATAAGTGGGGGCAGCTACGAGCAGTACTTC
clone_size: once
d_call: -
v_call: TRBV13
j_call: TRBJ2-7

cdr3_aa: CASSLAAPRGTEAFF
cdr3_nt: TGTGCCAGCAGCTTAGCAGCTCCCCGGGGCACTGAAGCTTTCTTT
clone_size: -
d_call: -
v_call: TRBV7-9
j_call: TRBJ1-1

cdr3_aa: CASSSGTSRNTGELFF
cdr3_nt: TGTGCCAGCAGCTCCGGGACTAGCCGAAACACCGGGGAGCTGTTTTTT
clone_size: -
d_call: TRBD2
v_call: TRBV5-4
j_call: TRBJ2-2

cdr3_aa: CASSPRTGNNEKLFF
cdr3_nt: TGTGCCAGCAGCCCAAGGACAGGCAATAATGAAAAACTGTTTTTT
clone_size: -
d_call: TRBD1
v_call: TRBV11-2
j_call: TRBJ1-4

cdr3_aa: CASSRAGWGYTF
cdr3_nt: TGTGCCAGCAGCAGGGCAGGGTGGGGCTACACCTTC
clone_size: -
d_call: -
v_call: TRBV27
j_call: TRBJ1-2

cdr3_aa: CASSLHRGAGNEKLFF
cdr3_nt: TGTGCCAGCAGTTTGCACAGGGGAGCGGGTAATGAAAAACTGTTTTTT
clone_size: -
d_call: TRBD1
v_call: TRBV28
j_call: TRBJ1-4

cdr3_aa: CASSSLDTTGSGYTF
cdr3_nt: TGTGCCAGCAGCTCCCTCGATACTACAGGATCTGGCTACACCTTC
clone_size: -
d_call: -
v_call: TRBV7-9
j_call: TRBJ1-2

cdr3_aa: CASSFSGSVNEQFF
cdr3_nt: TGCGCCAGCAGCTTTTCAGGTTCTGTCAATGAGCAGTTCTTC
clone_size: -
d_call: -
v_call: TRBV5-1
j_call: TRBJ2-1

cdr3_aa: CASRVDGVRTEAFF
cdr3_nt: TGTGCCAGTAGGGTTGACGGGGTAAGGACTGAAGCTTTCTTT
clone_size: -
d_call: -
v_call: TRBV19
j_call: TRBJ1-1

cdr3_aa: CASLTPDRAPETQYF
cdr3_nt: TGTGCCAGCCTAACGCCGGACAGGGCCCCAGAGACCCAGTACTTC
clone_size: -
d_call: TRBD1
v_call: TRBV11-3
j_call: TRBJ2-5